The present TCR beta chain was sequenced within a study of blood T cell repertoires in COVID-19. Study as a whole: Sample material is recorded as cDNA or gDNA derived from T cells, B-cell-depleted T cells, or PBMCs.

Germline V gene data show CDR1 as SGHVS and CDR2 as FQNEAQ. The CDR3 has 17 residues. Worth noting for this clone: A junction boundary mismatches the germline segment, possibly from a read error.

Assay used: immunoSEQ multiplex PCR; TCRdb lists only in-frame clones, some missing. Among 200,000 to 250,000 clones, 84% were seen once, and the ten largest hold around 2%. This sequence was found in a man in his 60s who had recovered from COVID-19. The chain recombines TRBV7-8 with TRBJ2-7; TRBD1 matches at 7 bases. The sequenced material came from PBMCs or T cells enriched from blood (not recorded which). The CDR3, as DNA: TGTGCCAGCAGCTTAGGGCCGGGACAGAGGCCGAATTACGCGCAGTACTTC. This sequence encodes CASSLGPGQRPNYAQYF.